The 28 T cell receptor beta chains listed next were all sequenced from one sample in a study of CD8+ T cells in alopecia areata. Once RNA had been extracted, it was reverse transcribed into cDNA to act as the sequencing template. TCRdb's copy holds only in-frame clones and misses some; the assay was immunoSEQ multiplex PCR. The profile shows about 110,000 clones, 50% to 70% of them singletons. Sequenced material: NKG2D-low CD8+ T cells sorted from blood. These receptors were obtained from a human donor with alopecia areata.

This clone was picked up a small number of times. The chain has TRBV29-1 and TRBJ2-7; 15 bases align to TRBD2. The germline CDR1 and CDR2 sequences are SQVTM and ANQGSEA. The CDR3 length is 17 residues. The V and J ends lost 6 bases and 4 bases, in that order; junction bases with no gene match: 13. The CDR3 loop reads CSVTTGLAGGLGYEQYF. The CDR3 DNA follows: TGCAGCGTGACAACGGGACTAGCGGGAGGTTTGGGGTACGAGCAGTACTTC.

The chain carries TRBV7-2 and TRBJ2-7; the D is unclear. Looked up from germline, CDR1 is SGHTA and CDR2 is FQGNSA. V dropped 1 base and J dropped 3 bases, with 4 bases sitting between them. The CDR3 is 12 residues long. CDR3 nucleotide sequence: TGTGCCAGCAGCTTAGAATACTACGAGCAGTACTTC. The encoded protein is CASSLEYYEQYF.

Comment on this clone: The junction differs from germline at one of its ends, possibly a read error. The V call is TRBV7-7, the J call TRBJ2-5; no reliable D call. Germline V gives CDR1 SSHAT, CDR2 FNYEAQ (reference sequence). CDR3 length: 14 amino acids. In nucleotides, the CDR3 is TGTGCTAGCAGCAAAACGGAATATCAAGAGACCCAGTACTTC. Protein product: CASSKTEYQETQYF.

J is TRBJ2-3 and V is TRBV6-5; D unclear. The CDR3 is 14 amino acids. Germline V gene sequence: CDR1 MNHEY, CDR2 SVGAGI. V lost 2 bases, J lost 4 bases, and 10 bases lay in between. The DNA for the CDR3 is TGTGCCAGCAGTTACCTTCCGGGCTCAGATACGCAGTATTTT. Its protein product is CASSYLPGSDTQYF.

V is TRBV6-1 and J is TRBJ1-5; no reliable D call. CDR3 length: 14 amino acids. Trimming took 3 bases from V and 3 from J, leaving 9 bases between them. Germline loops: CDR1 MNHNS, CDR2 SASEGT. The CDR3 sequence is CASSDMVSNQPQHF. CDR3 nucleotides: TGTGCCAGCAGTGATATGGTGTCCAATCAGCCCCAGCATTTT.

The chain employs TRBV15 and TRBJ1-3; D might be TRBD1 (5 bases). V was pared by 3 bases and J by 6 bases, with 15 bases between. Germline V gives CDR1 LNHNV, CDR2 YYDKDF (reference sequence). The CDR3 has 15 amino acids. CDR3 DNA sequence: TGTGCCACCAGCAGTCAGGGTACCTCCAAAAACACCATATATTTT. Translated, it gives CATSSQGTSKNTIYF.

The chain carries TRBV29-1 and TRBJ2-2, with D perhaps TRBD1 or TRBD2 (5 bases each). V gave up 3 bases and J gave up 6 bases, with 8 bases separating them. Germline CDR1 SQVTM, CDR2 ANQGSEA. The CDR3 totals 12 residues. This chain's CDR3 is CSVEVGAGELFF. The DNA for the CDR3 is TGCAGCGTTGAGGTGGGGGCCGGGGAGCTGTTTTTT.

This clone was detected a few times. The rearrangement uses TRBV5-1 and TRBJ2-3; either TRBD1 or TRBD2 may supply D (5 bases each). V was shortened by 5 bases and J by 3 bases, with 16 bases between the two germline ends. CDR3 length: 15 amino acids. Per the germline V gene, CDR1 is SGHRS and CDR2 is YFSETQ. The CDR3 sequence: CASSREGVTTDTQYF. CDR3 DNA sequence: TGCGCCAGCAGTCGGGAAGGGGTGACAACAGATACGCAGTATTTT.

The chain employs TRBV11-2 and TRBJ2-7, with D unclear. Germline assignment: CDR1 SGHAT and CDR2 FQNNGV. Trimming took 1 base from V and 2 from J, leaving 6 bases between them. The CDR3 spans 13 residues. The CDR3 region is CASSLAGTYEQYF. In DNA, the CDR3 is TGTGCCAGCAGCTTAGCTGGGACCTACGAGCAGTACTTC.

This sequence joins TRBV19 and TRBJ1-5, with D tentatively TRBD1 (5 bases). Germline loops: CDR1 LNHDA, CDR2 SQIVND (reference sequence). V was pared by 4 bases and J by 0 bases, with 13 bases between. The CDR3 runs 16 residues. CDR3 protein: CASSKGAVSSNQPQHF. The CDR3 coding sequence is TGTGCCAGTAGTAAAGGGGCGGTGAGTAGCAATCAGCCCCAGCATTTT.

A few counts support this clone. The chain links TRBV7-9 to TRBJ2-5; the match to TRBD1 covers 8 bases. J gave up 4 bases and V 5 bases, and 3 bases lay outside the gene matches. Germline values: CDR1 SEHNR, CDR2 FQNEAQ (reference sequence). This CDR3 comprises 13 residues. The CDR3 DNA sequence: TGTGCCAGCAGCCAGGGGGCTTTAGAGACCCAGTACTTC. Translated: CASSQGALETQYF.

The table lists this clone with a few counts. The V and J genes are TRBV13 and TRBJ2-7; D may correspond to TRBD1 or TRBD2 (5 bases each). V lost 5 bases and J 2 bases, leaving 16 bases between the germline ends. CDR1 PRHDT and CDR2 FYEKMQ come from the germline V gene (reference sequence). This CDR3 has 15 amino acids. The CDR3 loop reads CASSPGRGRPYEQYF. CDR3 DNA sequence: TGTGCCAGCAGCCCAGGGAGAGGACGGCCCTACGAGCAGTACTTC.

The chain recombines TRBV4-1 with TRBJ1-2; 7 nucleotides align to TRBD1. The CDR3 covers 18 residues. Germline lookup yields CDR1 MGHRA and CDR2 YSYEKL. V shed 0 bases and J 1 base; nucleotides not matched to a gene: 11. DNA of the CDR3: TGCGCCAGCAGCCAAGAAGGCCGACAGGGTTGGAATAACTATGGCTACACCTTC. Residues: CASSQEGRQGWNNYGYTF.

The V gene is TRBV10-3, the J gene TRBJ2-5; 7 positions agree with TRBD1. The CDR3 runs 18 residues. J lost 4 bases, V lost 3 bases, and 17 bases had no gene match. Germline V gene data show CDR1 as ENHRY and CDR2 as SYGVKD. The CDR3 bases are TGTGCCATCAGTGATAGAGAACTAGGGGGACAGCAATTAGAGACCCAGTACTTC. It translates to CAISDRELGGQQLETQYF.

By frequency in the sample, this clone is medium-sized. Other nucleotide sequences from this sample produce the same CDR3. The chain couples TRBV19 to TRBJ2-1; 9 positions match TRBD2. This CDR3 region has 15 residues. Germline V gives CDR1 LNHDA, CDR2 SQIVND (reference sequence). J gave up 4 bases and V 3 bases, and 4 bases lay outside the gene matches. CDR3 coding DNA: TGTGCCAGTAGTATGACTAGCGGAGATTACAATGAGCAGTTCTTC. Residues: CASSMTSGDYNEQFF. Supplemented by reference TRBV19 and TRBJ2-1, the full variable domain reads DGGITQSPKYLFRKEGQNVTLSCEQNLNHDAMYWYRQDPGQGLRLIYYSQIVNDFQKGDIAEGYSVSREKKESFPLTVTSAQKNPTAFYLCASSMTSGDYNEQFFGPGTRLTVL.

For the CDR3, the DNA is TGTGCCAGCAGTTACTCCGTCGACAGGGCCCCTGGCTACACCTTC. It codes for CASSYSVDRAPGYTF. The rearrangement links TRBV6-5 to TRBJ1-2, with 7 bases identical to TRBD1. CDR1 is MNHEY, CDR2 SVGAGI, per germline. Trimming cost V 0 bases and J 7 bases; bases outside gene matches: 8. The CDR3 is 15 residues long.

The chain couples TRBV7-9 to TRBJ2-5; the D gene is possibly TRBD2 (5 bases). This CDR3 comprises 15 residues. V was trimmed by 2 bases and J by 1 base, leaving 11 bases between them. CDR1 is SEHNR, CDR2 FQNEAQ, per germline (reference sequence). The CDR3 region has the DNA TGTGCCAGCAGCTTATTGACTCTAGCCCAAGAGACCCAGTACTTC. It specifies CASSLLTLAQETQYF. Full variable domain (rest looked up from reference TRBV7-9 and TRBJ2-5): DTGVSQNPRHKITKRGQNVTFRCDPISEHNRLYWYRQTLGQGPEFLTYFQNEAQLEKSRLLSDRFSAERPKGSFSTLEIQRTEQGDSAMYLCASSLLTLAQETQYFGPGTRLLVL.

The chain combines TRBV9 with TRBJ1-5; tentative D call: TRBD1 (6 bases). The CDR3 contains 15 residues. V shed 3 bases and J shed 6 bases, with 16 bases lying between them. Germline V CDR1 and CDR2: SGDLS, YYNGEE. The CDR3 spells CASSEGQFNGQPQHF. For the CDR3, the DNA is TGTGCCAGCAGCGAAGGACAGTTTAACGGTCAGCCCCAGCATTTT.

The genes are TRBV6-1 and TRBJ2-5, with D hard to call. Germline values: CDR1 MNHNS, CDR2 SASEGT. CDR3 length equals 14 residues. V was clipped by 3 bases and J by 7 bases, with 15 bases between them. The CDR3 region is CASSDPSLLGTQYF. CDR3 coding DNA: TGTGCCAGCAGTGATCCTTCGCTGCTCGGGACCCAGTACTTC.

The chain links TRBV6-5 to TRBJ1-1; no firm D call. The CDR3 totals 13 residues. Germline V lookup: CDR1 MNHEY, CDR2 SVGAGI. V was clipped by 0 bases and J by 1 base, with 3 bases between them. The CDR3 bases are TGTGCCAGCAGTTACTCGGAGAACACTGAAGCTTTCTTT. Its translation: CASSYSENTEAFF.

The rearrangement joins TRBV14 to TRBJ1-1; maybe TRBD1 (5 bases). The CDR3 is 14 amino acids. Germline CDR1 is SGHDN and CDR2 is FVKESK. With 0 bases removed from V and 5 bases from J, the gap between germline ends came to 10 bases. CDR3 bases: TGTGCCAGCAGCCAAGATGCAGGGCGAACTGAAGCTTTCTTT. It codes for CASSQDAGRTEAFF.

The V call is TRBV5-6, the J call TRBJ2-3; no definite D call. Germline V gene sequence: CDR1 SGHDT, CDR2 YYEEEE. This CDR3 comprises 15 residues. The V end was cut by 0 bases, the J end by 3 bases, with 11 bases between. The CDR3 loop reads CASSLGFGRTDTQYF. Here the CDR3 DNA reads TGTGCCAGCAGCTTGGGTTTCGGCAGGACAGATACGCAGTATTTT.

This clone was recorded a few times. The chain has TRBV7-9 and TRBJ2-5; the match to TRBD2 covers 7 bases. V trimming: 4 bases; J trimming: 13 bases; junction bases outside the gene matches: 6. CDR3 length: 11 residues. CDR1 and CDR2 from the germline V gene are SEHNR and FQNEAQ (reference sequence). The CDR3 loop is CASSSGLVAYF. The CDR3, as DNA: TGTGCCAGCAGCTCAGGACTAGTTGCGTACTTC.

This clone has a handful of counts. The genes are TRBV27 and TRBJ2-3, with a possible D match to TRBD2 (6 bases). The V and J ends lost 5 bases and 6 bases respectively, with 9 bases between them. The CDR3 has 12 residues. The V gene's germline CDR1 is MNHEY and CDR2 SMNVEV (reference sequence). The CDR3 DNA is TGTGCCAGCAGTCCGGAGGGTGATACGCAGTATTTT. Its protein product is CASSPEGDTQYF.

V usage is TRBV19 and J usage is TRBJ1-2; TRBD1 matches at 8 bases. J lost 6 bases, V lost 5 bases, and 8 bases had no gene match. Germline CDR1 LNHDA, CDR2 SQIVND (reference sequence). This CDR3 has 14 residues. The CDR3 protein is CASSVSGGLDGYTF. CDR3 sequence (DNA): TGTGCCAGTAGTGTGTCAGGGGGCCTCGATGGCTACACCTTC. Full variable domain (remainder filled in from reference TRBV19 and TRBJ1-2): DGGITQSPKYLFRKEGQNVTLSCEQNLNHDAMYWYRQDPGQGLRLIYYSQIVNDFQKGDIAEGYSVSREKKESFPLTVTSAQKNPTAFYLCASSVSGGLDGYTFGSGTRLTVV.

The CDR3 DNA reads as TGTGCCAGCAGCTTGGGACTAGCTCTTCAGCAGTACTTC. It is translated as CASSLGLALQQYF. This rearrangement joins TRBV5-4 to TRBJ2-7; 7 positions agree with TRBD2. From germline, CDR1 is SGHNT and CDR2 YYREEE (reference sequence). Germline trimming cut 0 bases from V and 8 bases from J; bases unmatched to any gene: 5. The CDR3 is 13 amino acids.

This clone was detected only once. The chain combines TRBV27 with TRBJ1-1; no clear D. V was shortened by 4 bases and J by 1 base, with 7 bases between the two germline ends. This CDR3 is 13 amino acids long. The V gene's germline CDR1 is MNHEY and CDR2 SMNVEV (reference sequence). The DNA for the CDR3 is TGTGCCAGCAGTTCGGGAACGAACACTGAAGCTTTCTTT. Translating gives CASSSGTNTEAFF.

This clone was seen once. CDR3 in DNA: TGTGCCAGCAGCCCCAGGACTAGCTCCTACGAGCAGTACTTC. Translated: CASSPRTSSYEQYF. This chain joins TRBV9 and TRBJ2-7; 7 bases line up with TRBD2. CDR1 and CDR2 (germline): SGDLS, YYNGEE. Losses at the gene ends were 4 bases for V and 0 bases for J; bases not matched to a gene: 4. This CDR3 spans 14 amino acids.